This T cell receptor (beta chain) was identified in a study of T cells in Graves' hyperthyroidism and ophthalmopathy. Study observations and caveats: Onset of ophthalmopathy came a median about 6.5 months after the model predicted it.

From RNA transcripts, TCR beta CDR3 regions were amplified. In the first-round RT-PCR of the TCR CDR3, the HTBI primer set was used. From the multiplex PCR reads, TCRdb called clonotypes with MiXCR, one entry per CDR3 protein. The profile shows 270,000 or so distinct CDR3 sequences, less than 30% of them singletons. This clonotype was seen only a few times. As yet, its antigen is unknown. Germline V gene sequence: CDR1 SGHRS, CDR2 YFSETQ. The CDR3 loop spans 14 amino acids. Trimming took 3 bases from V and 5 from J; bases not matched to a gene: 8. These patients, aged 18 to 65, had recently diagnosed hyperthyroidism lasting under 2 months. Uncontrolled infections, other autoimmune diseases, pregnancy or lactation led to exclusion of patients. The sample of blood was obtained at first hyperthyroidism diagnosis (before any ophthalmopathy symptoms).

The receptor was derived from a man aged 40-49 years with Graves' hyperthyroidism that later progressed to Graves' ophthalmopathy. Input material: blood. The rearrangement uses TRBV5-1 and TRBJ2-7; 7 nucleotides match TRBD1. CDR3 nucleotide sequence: TGCGCCAGCAGCTCCCGGACAGGCAAGAACGAGCAGTACTTC. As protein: CASSSRTGKNEQYF.